This T cell receptor (beta chain) stems from a study of human T cells and chemical hapten exposure. This CDR3 spans 13 amino acids. Trimming stripped 8 bases from V and 4 bases from J, with 14 bases between. Germline loops: CDR1 MNHEY, CDR2 SMNVEV (reference sequence). The library labeled individual cDNA molecules by adding unique molecular identifiers to them. TCRdb independently ran MiXCR on the RACE reads; one entry per CDR3 protein. Altogether about 250,000 distinct CDR3 sequences are present, almost 8% being singletons, with the ten largest covering less than 1.5%. Of note for this clonotype: Its matching antigen is unknown.

Study results and caveats: TCRs above 1 in 1000 frequency did not change with DPC sensitization. Expanded TCRs created a significantly greater count of big CDR3 similarity clusters than controls did.

Time point denoted: pre-sensitization, week 0. The treatment denotes: therapeutic diphenylcyclopropenone sensitization with weekly scalp DPC. Extraction yielded total RNA from whole blood (unfractionated). The specimen comprised whole blood, sampled in connection with sensitization to the hapten diphenylcyclopropenone (DPC). The sequence derives from a young man with alopecia areata. Some clones in this sample may be carry-over from other donors' samples. The chain combines TRBV27 with TRBJ1-2; D unclear. The CDR3: CASRRGSSYGYTF. The CDR3 nucleotides read TGTGCCAGCCGTCGAGGCAGTTCCTATGGCTACACCTTC.